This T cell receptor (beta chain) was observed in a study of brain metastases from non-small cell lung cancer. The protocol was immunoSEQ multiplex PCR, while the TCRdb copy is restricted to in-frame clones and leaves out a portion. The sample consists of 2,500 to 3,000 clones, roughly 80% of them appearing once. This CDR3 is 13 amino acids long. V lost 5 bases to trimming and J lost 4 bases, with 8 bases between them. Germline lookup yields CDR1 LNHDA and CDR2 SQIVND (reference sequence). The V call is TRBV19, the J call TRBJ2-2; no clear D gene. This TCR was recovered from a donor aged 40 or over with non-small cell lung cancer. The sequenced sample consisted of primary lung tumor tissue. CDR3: CASSPSLTGELFF. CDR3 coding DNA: TGTGCCAGTAGTCCCTCGCTCACCGGGGAGCTGTTTTTT.